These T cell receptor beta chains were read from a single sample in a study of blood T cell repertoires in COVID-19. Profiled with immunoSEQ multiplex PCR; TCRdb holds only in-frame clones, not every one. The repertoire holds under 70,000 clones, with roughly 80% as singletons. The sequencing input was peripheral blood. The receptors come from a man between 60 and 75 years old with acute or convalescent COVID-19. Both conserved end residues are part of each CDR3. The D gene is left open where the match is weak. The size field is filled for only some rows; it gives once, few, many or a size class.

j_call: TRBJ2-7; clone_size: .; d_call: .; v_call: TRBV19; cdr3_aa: CASSIAAGKADEQYF; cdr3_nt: TGTGCCAGTAGTATAGCGGCGGGAAAGGCCGACGAGCAGTACTTC
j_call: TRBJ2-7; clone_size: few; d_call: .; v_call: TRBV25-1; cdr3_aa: CASSEFGGAGGNEQYF; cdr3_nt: TGTGCCAGCAGTGAATTTGGGGGCGCCGGTGGGAACGAGCAGTACTTC
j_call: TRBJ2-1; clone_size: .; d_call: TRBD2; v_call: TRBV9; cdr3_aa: CASSPWGLAGNNNEQFF; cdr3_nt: TGTGCCAGCAGCCCCTGGGGACTAGCGGGAAACAACAATGAGCAGTTCTTC
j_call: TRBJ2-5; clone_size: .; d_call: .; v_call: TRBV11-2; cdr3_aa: CASSFQQQETQYF; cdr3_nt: TGTGCCAGCAGCTTTCAACAGCAAGAGACCCAGTACTTC
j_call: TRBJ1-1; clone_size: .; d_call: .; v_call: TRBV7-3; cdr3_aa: CASSLGPEGNTEAFF; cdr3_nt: TGTGCCAGCAGCTTAGGACCGGAGGGGAACACTGAAGCTTTCTTT
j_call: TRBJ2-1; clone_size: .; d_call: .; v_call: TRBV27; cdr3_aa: CASSLSAGRVYNEQFF; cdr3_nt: TGTGCCAGCAGTTTATCCGCGGGACGAGTCTACAATGAGCAGTTCTTC
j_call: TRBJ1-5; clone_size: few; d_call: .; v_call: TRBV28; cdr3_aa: CASSLQGYSNQPQHF; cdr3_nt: TGTGCCAGCAGCCTACAGGGATATAGCAATCAGCCCCAGCATTTT
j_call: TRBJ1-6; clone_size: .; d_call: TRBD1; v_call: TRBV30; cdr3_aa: CAWTIGTANSPLHF; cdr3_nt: TGTGCCTGGACCATCGGGACAGCTAATTCACCCCTCCACTTT
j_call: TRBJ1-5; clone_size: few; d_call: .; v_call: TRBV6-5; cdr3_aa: CASNPRGLNQPQHF; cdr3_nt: TGTGCCAGCAACCCAAGAGGGCTGAATCAGCCCCAGCATTTT
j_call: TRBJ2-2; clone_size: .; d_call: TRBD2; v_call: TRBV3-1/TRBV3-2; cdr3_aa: CASSQGKASGSTGELFF; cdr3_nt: TGTGCCAGCAGCCAAGGAAAGGCTAGCGGGAGCACCGGGGAGCTGTTTTTT
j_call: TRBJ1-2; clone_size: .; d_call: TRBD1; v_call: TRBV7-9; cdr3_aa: CASSLGQGYGYTF; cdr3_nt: TGTGCCAGCAGCTTAGGACAGGGATACGGCTACACCTTC
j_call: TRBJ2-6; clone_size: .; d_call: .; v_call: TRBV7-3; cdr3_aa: CASSLGSGAGANVLTF; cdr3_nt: TGTGCCAGCAGCTTAGGTTCTGGGGCCGGGGCCAACGTCCTGACTTTC
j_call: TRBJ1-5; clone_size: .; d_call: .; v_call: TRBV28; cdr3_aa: CASTRSGGPQPQHF; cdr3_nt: TGTGCCAGCACCCGGTCCGGGGGGCCTCAGCCCCAGCATTTT
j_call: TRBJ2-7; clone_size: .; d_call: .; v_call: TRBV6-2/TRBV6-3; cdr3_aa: CASSSPVYEQYF; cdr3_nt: TGTGCCAGCAGTTCCCCTGTCTACGAGCAGTACTTC
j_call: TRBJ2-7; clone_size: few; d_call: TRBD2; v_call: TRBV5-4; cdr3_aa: CASSLGTSGSLDEQYF; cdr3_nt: TGTGCCAGCAGCTTGGGGACTAGCGGGAGTCTCGACGAGCAGTACTTC
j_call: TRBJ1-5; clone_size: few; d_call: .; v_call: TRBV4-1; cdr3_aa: CASSLTGPGNQPQHF; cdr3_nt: TGCGCCAGCAGCCTGACAGGACCGGGCAATCAGCCCCAGCATTTT
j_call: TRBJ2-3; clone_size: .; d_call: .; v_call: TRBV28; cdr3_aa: CASSKSGTDTQYF; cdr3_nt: TGTGCCAGCAGTAAAAGCGGCACAGATACGCAGTATTTT
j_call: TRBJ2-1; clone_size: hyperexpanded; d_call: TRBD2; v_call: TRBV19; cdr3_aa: CASSGGTSGTVFF; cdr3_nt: TGTGCCAGTAGTGGGGGGACTAGCGGGACGGTCTTCTTC
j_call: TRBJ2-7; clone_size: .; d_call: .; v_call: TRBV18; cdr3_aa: CASSPSEAYEQYF; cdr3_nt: TGTGCCAGCTCACCATCGGAGGCCTACGAGCAGTACTTC
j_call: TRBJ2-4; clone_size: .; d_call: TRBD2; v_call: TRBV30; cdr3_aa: CAWSTGLAGQNIQYF; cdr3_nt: TGTGCCTGGAGTACGGGACTAGCGGGTCAAAACATTCAGTACTTC
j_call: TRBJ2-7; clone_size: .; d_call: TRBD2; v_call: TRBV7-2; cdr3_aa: CASSLERLADSYEQYF; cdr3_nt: TGTGCCAGCAGCTTAGAACGACTAGCGGATTCCTACGAGCAGTACTTC
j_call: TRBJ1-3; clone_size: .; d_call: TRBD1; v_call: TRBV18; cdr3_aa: CASSLDLTGGNSGNTIYF; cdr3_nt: TGTGCCAGCTCACTGGATTTGACAGGGGGAAACTCTGGAAACACCATATATTTT
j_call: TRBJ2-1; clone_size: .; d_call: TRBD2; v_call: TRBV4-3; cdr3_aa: CASSSSGIRNEQFF; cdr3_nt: TGCGCCAGCAGCTCTAGCGGGATCAGGAATGAGCAGTTCTTC
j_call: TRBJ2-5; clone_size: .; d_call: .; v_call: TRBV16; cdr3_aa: CASSQFWGRGKTQYF; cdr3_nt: TGTGCCAGCAGCCAATTTTGGGGTCGGGGAAAGACCCAGTACTTC
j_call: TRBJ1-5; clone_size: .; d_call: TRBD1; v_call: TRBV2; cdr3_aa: CASRAGTGVNQPQHF; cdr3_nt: TGTGCCAGCAGAGCCGGGACAGGGGTCAATCAGCCCCAGCATTTT
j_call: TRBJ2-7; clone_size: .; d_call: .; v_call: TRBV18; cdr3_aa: CASSPASQNYEQYF; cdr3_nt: TGTGCCAGCTCACCGGCTAGCCAGAACTACGAGCAGTACTTC
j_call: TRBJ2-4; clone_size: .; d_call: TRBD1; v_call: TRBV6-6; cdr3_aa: CASSLDRGAAKNIQYF; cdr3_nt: TGTGCCAGCAGTCTAGACAGGGGGGCGGCCAAAAACATTCAGTACTTC
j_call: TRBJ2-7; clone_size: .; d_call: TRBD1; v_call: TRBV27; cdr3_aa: CASGLGTASYEQYF; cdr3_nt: TGTGCCAGCGGTCTCGGGACAGCCTCCTACGAGCAGTACTTC